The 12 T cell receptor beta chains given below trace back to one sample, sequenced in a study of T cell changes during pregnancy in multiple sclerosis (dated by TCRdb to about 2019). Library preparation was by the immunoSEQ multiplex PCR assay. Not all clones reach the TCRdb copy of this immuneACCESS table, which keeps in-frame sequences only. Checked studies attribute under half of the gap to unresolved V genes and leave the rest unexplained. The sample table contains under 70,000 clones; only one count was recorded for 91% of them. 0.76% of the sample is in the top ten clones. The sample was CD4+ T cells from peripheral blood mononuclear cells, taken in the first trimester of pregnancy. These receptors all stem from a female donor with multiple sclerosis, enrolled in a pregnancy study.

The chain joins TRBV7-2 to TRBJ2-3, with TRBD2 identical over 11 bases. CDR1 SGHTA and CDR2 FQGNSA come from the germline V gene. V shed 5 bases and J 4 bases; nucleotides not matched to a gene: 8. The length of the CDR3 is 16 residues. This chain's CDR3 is CASSPVAGGYADTQYF. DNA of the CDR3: TGTGCCAGCAGCCCAGTAGCGGGGGGGTATGCAGATACGCAGTATTTT. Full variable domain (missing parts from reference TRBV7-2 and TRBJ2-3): GAGVSQSPSNKVTEKGKDVELRCDPISGHTALYWYRQSLGQGLEFLIYFQGNSAPDKSGLPSDRFSAERTGGSVSTLTIQRTQQEDSAVYLCASSPVAGGYADTQYFGPGTRLTVL.

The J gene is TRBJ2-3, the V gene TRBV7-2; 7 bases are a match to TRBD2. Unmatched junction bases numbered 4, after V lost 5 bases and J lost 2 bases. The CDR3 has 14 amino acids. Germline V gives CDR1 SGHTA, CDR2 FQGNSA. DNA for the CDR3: TGTGCCAGCAGCCGGGGACTACTCACAGATACGCAGTATTTT. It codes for CASSRGLLTDTQYF.

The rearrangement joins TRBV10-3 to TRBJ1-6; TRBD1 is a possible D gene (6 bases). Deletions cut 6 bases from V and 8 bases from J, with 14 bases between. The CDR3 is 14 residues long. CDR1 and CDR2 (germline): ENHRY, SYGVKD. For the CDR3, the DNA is TGTGCCATCAGGGTACAGGGTGATGATTCACCCCTCCACTTT. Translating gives CAIRVQGDDSPLHF.

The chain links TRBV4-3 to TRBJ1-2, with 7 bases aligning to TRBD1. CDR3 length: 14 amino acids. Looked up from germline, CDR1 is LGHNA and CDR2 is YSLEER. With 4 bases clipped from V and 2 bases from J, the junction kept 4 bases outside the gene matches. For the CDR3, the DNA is TGCGCCAGCAGCCGACAGGGTGGGAACTATGGCTACACCTTC. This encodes CASSRQGGNYGYTF.

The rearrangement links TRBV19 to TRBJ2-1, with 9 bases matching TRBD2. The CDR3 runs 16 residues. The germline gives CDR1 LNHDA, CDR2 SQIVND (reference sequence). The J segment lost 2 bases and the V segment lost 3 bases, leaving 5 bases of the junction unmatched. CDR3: CASSIPSGGTYNEQFF. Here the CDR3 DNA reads TGTGCCAGTAGTATCCCCAGCGGGGGGACCTACAATGAGCAGTTCTTC.

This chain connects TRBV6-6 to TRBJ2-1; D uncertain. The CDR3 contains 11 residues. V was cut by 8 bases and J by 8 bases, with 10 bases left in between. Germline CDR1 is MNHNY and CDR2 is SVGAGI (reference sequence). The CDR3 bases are TGTGCCAGCCGAGTAACAGATGAGCAGTTCTTC. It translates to CASRVTDEQFF.

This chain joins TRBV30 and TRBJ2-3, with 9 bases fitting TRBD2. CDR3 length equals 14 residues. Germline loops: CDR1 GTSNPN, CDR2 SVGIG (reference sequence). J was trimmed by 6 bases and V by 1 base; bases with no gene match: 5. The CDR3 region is CAWSAGGGGDTQYF. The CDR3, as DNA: TGTGCCTGGAGTGCTGGCGGGGGGGGTGATACGCAGTATTTT. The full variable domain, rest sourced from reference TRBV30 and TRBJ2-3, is SQTIHQWPATLVQPVGSPLSLECTVEGTSNPNLYWYRQAAGRGLQLLFYSVGIGQISSEVPQNLSASRPQDRQFILSSKKLLLSDSGFYLCAWSAGGGGDTQYFGPGTRLTVL.

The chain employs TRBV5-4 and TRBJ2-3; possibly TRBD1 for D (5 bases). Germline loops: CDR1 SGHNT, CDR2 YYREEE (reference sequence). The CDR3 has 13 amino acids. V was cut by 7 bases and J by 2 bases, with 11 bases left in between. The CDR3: CASGQQNTDTQYF. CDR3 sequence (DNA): TGTGCCAGCGGACAACAGAACACAGATACGCAGTATTTT.

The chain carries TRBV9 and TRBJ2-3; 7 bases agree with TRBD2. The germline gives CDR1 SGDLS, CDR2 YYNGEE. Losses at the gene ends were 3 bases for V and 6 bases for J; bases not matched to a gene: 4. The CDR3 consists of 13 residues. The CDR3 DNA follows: TGTGCCAGCAGCGCCGGGGGAGGGGATACGCAGTATTTT. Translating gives CASSAGGGDTQYF.

CDR3 region: CASSIDRYYEQYF. CDR3 nucleotide sequence: TGTGCCAGTAGTATTGACAGGTACTACGAGCAGTACTTC. The chain couples TRBV19 to TRBJ2-7, with TRBD1 as a possible D gene (6 bases). Deletions cut 3 bases from V and 3 bases from J, with 9 bases between. Germline CDR1 LNHDA, CDR2 SQIVND (reference sequence). The CDR3 is 13 residues long.

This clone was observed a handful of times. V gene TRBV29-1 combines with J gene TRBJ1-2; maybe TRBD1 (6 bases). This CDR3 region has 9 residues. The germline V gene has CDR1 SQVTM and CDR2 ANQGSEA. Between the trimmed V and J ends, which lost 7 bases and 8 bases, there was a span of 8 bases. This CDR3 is CSATGGYTF. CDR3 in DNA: TGCAGCGCCACAGGGGGCTACACCTTC.

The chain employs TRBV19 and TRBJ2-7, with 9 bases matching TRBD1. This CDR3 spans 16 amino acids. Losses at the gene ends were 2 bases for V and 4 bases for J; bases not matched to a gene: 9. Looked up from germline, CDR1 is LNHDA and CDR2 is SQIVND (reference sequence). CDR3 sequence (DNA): TGTGCCAGTAGTATACCCTCGGGACAGGGTTTGTACGAGCAGTACTTC. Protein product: CASSIPSGQGLYEQYF.